The 8 T cell receptor beta chains presented below share a single source sample, sequenced in a study of regulatory T cells in long-lasting Graves disease. Investigators prepared the TCR beta libraries by applying iRepertoire HTBI primers and Arm-PCR of CDR3 regions. TCRdb processed the multiplex PCR reads anew with MiXCR; each CDR3 protein has one entry. This sample yields under 800,000 distinct CDR3 sequences, of which roughly 15% are seen a single time; roughly 18% belongs to the top ten. Time point here: newly diagnosed GD, antithyroid drugs for less than 3 months. Making the TCR library involved RNA that had been extracted from PBMCs. The sample was also reused in another study, on T cells in Graves' hyperthyroidism and ophthalmopathy.

The sequences come from peripheral blood mononuclear cells (PBMCs), collected at new diagnosis, from a patient treated with antithyroid drugs. Every receptor here comes from a woman in her twenties or thirties with Graves disease.

The chain carries TRBV10-2 and TRBJ2-1; D not resolved. CDR1 is WSHSY and CDR2 is SAAADI in the germline V gene. The V gene lost 2 bases and the J gene lost 4 bases, with 6 bases spanning the gap. There are 13 residues in the CDR3. The CDR3 DNA is TGCGCCAGCAGTGAGGCAATTTACAATGAGCAGTTCTTC. Its protein product is CASSEAIYNEQFF.

The gene calls are TRBV20-1 and TRBJ1-1; D gene ambiguous. CDR1 is DFQATT and CDR2 is SNEGSKA in the germline V gene (reference sequence). V shed 1 base and J shed 1 base, with 7 bases lying between them. The CDR3 length is 13 residues. The CDR3 reads CSARVGRNTEAFF. In DNA form, the CDR3 reads TGCAGTGCTAGAGTTGGAAGGAACACTGAAGCTTTCTTT.

The chain uses TRBV14 and TRBJ2-1; 7 bases agree with TRBD2. Trimming at V came to 4 bases and at J to 6 bases, leaving 30 bases not matched to a gene. Germline CDR1 SGHDN, CDR2 FVKESK. The CDR3 length is 22 residues. This chain's CDR3 is CASSPGFNSRSFRREITNEQFF. The DNA of the CDR3 is TGTGCCAGCAGCCCTGGGTTTAATTCTAGATCATTTCGGCGGGAGATTACCAATGAGCAGTTCTTC.

This clonotype was detected ten times or more. The CDR3 DNA is TGTGCCAGCAGCCACTTGGACGGTCACTACGAGCAGTACTTC. It is translated as CASSHLDGHYEQYF. The rearrangement links TRBV7-2 to TRBJ2-7; D is uncertain. V gave up 5 bases and J gave up 3 bases, with 14 bases separating them. Germline CDR1 SGHTA, CDR2 FQGNSA. The CDR3 consists of 14 residues. Full variable domain (rest looked up from reference TRBV7-2 and TRBJ2-7): GAGVSQSPSNKVTEKGKDVELRCDPISGHTALYWYRQSLGQGLEFLIYFQGNSAPDKSGLPSDRFSAERTGGSVSTLTIQRTQQEDSAVYLCASSHLDGHYEQYFGPGTRLTVT.

In its sample, this clonotype was seen many times. This sequence joins TRBV27 and TRBJ2-7, with TRBD2 matching over 7 bases. There are 16 residues in the CDR3. Germline loops: CDR1 MNHEY, CDR2 SMNVEV (reference sequence). V gave up 2 bases and J gave up 2 bases; unmatched junction bases: 9. CDR3 DNA sequence: TGTGCCAGCAGTTTAGGGCGGGAGTACAGCCCCTACGAGCAGTACTTC. This codes for CASSLGREYSPYEQYF.

This clonotype was counted only a few times. The chain couples TRBV20-1 to TRBJ1-1; D remains ambiguous. With 4 bases removed from V and 1 base from J, the gap between germline ends came to 10 bases. The CDR3 is 13 amino acids. CDR1 and CDR2 from the germline V gene are DFQATT and SNEGSKA (reference sequence). CDR3 bases: TGCAGTGCTACGTGGCGGCCGAACACTGAAGCTTTCTTT. This sequence encodes CSATWRPNTEAFF.

This clonotype was found many times. The gene calls are TRBV11-2 and TRBJ2-7, with TRBD1 identical over 9 bases. Germline CDR1 and CDR2: SGHAT and FQNNGV. This CDR3 has 14 residues. Unmatched junction bases numbered 6, after V lost 6 bases and J lost 3 bases. The DNA of the CDR3 is TGTGCCAGCAGTTTGACAGGGGGTTTCTACGAGCAGTACTTC. Encoded protein: CASSLTGGFYEQYF. The variable domain in full, completed from reference TRBV11-2 and TRBJ2-7, reads EAGVAQSPRYKIIEKRQSVAFWCNPISGHATLYWYQQILGQGPKLLIQFQNNGVVDDSQLPKDRFSAERLKGVDSTLKIQPAKLEDSAVYLCASSLTGGFYEQYFGPGTRLTVT.

This clonotype was counted at least ten times. The chain uses TRBV6-5 and TRBJ1-2; D not resolved. This CDR3 has 14 residues. Germline V gene lookup returns CDR1 MNHEY and CDR2 SVGAGI. Between the trimmed V and J ends, which lost 0 bases and 8 bases, there was a span of 13 bases. The CDR3 bases are TGTGCCAGCAGTTACTCGACGGAGGTTGGGGGCTACACCTTC. It specifies CASSYSTEVGGYTF.